The present T cell receptor beta chain was sequenced within a study of T cells in localized non-small cell lung cancer. A remark on this clone: Its specificity is unknown.

The CDR3 consists of 14 residues. The germline V gene encodes CDR1 SGHTA and CDR2 FQGNSA. V gave up 2 bases and J gave up 9 bases; unmatched junction bases: 7. Measured with immunoSEQ multiplex PCR; TCRdb has only the in-frame clones, and not every one. In the table there are about 35,000 clones, around 79% of which are singletons. Whole-study findings and limits: Adjacent uninvolved lung tissue had the highest T cell clonality, exceeding tumor. The appearance of a median roughly 58 of the top 100 tumor clones was seen in adjacent lung.

Here the sequenced sample was peripheral blood, taken before any cancer treatment. The TCR was taken from a male donor at least 60 years old with stage III squamous cell lung carcinoma. This sequence joins TRBV7-2 and TRBJ2-1, with 7 bases that match TRBD1. CDR3 nucleotide sequence: TGTGCCAGCAGCTTATCACAGGGGACCGGTGAGCAGTTCTTC. Translating it yields CASSLSQGTGEQFF.